The rows below give T cell receptor beta chains drawn from one sample of a study of molecular identifiers for immune sequencing clone quantification. TCRdb used MiXCR to reprocess the PCR reads, holding one entry per CDR3 protein. Of some 320,000 distinct CDR3 sequences listed, about a fifth were seen once; the top ten hold 0.81%. Sequencing input: naive CD8+ T cells from blood, with Jurkat cell RNA spiked in. These TCRs come from a human donor in good health. Some libraries in this study had Jurkat cell RNA spiked in. Each CDR3 is given with its conserved first and last residue. The order of the fields is CDR3 protein, CDR3 DNA, J gene, clone size, D gene, V gene. A D gene is named only where the DNA matches it firmly. Expanded clones get a size class; other rows say once, few or many, or leave the size out.

cdr3_aa: CSVDRPTEQFF
cdr3_nt: TGCAGCGTGGACAGGCCTACTGAGCAGTTCTTC
j_call: TRBJ2-1
clone_size: many
d_call: TRBD1
v_call: TRBV29-1

cdr3_aa: CASSFPDKRTNEKLFF
cdr3_nt: TGTGCCAGCAGCTTCCCGGACAAAAGAACTAATGAAAAACTGTTTTTT
j_call: TRBJ1-4
clone_size: few
d_call: -
v_call: TRBV7-9

cdr3_aa: CSAREGTGSGNTIYF
cdr3_nt: TGCAGTGCTAGAGAGGGGACGGGCTCTGGAAACACCATATATTTT
j_call: TRBJ1-3
clone_size: few
d_call: -
v_call: TRBV20-1

cdr3_aa: CASSISGGRSYNEQFF
cdr3_nt: TGTGCCAGTAGTATAAGTGGGGGCAGGTCCTACAATGAGCAGTTCTTC
j_call: TRBJ2-1
clone_size: many
d_call: -
v_call: TRBV19

cdr3_aa: CASSQEGQSSYEQYF
cdr3_nt: TGCGCCAGCAGCCAGGAGGGACAGAGCTCCTACGAGCAGTACTTC
j_call: TRBJ2-7
clone_size: -
d_call: -
v_call: TRBV4-3

cdr3_aa: CASSLFMGRASAYEQYF
cdr3_nt: TGTGCCAGCAGCTTATTTATGGGGAGGGCCAGCGCCTACGAGCAGTACTTC
j_call: TRBJ2-7
clone_size: few
d_call: TRBD2
v_call: TRBV7-9

cdr3_aa: CASSLYRGVETQYF
cdr3_nt: TGTGCCAGCAGCTTATACCGGGGGGTAGAGACCCAGTACTTC
j_call: TRBJ2-5
clone_size: few
d_call: TRBD2
v_call: TRBV11-2

cdr3_aa: CASSQARAGGPYNEQFF
cdr3_nt: TGTGCCAGCAGCCAAGCAAGAGCGGGAGGACCCTACAATGAGCAGTTCTTC
j_call: TRBJ2-1
clone_size: -
d_call: TRBD2
v_call: TRBV4-2

cdr3_aa: CASSQTHALNTEAFF
cdr3_nt: TGTGCCAGCAGTCAAACCCATGCCCTGAACACTGAAGCTTTCTTT
j_call: TRBJ1-1
clone_size: -
d_call: -
v_call: TRBV13

cdr3_aa: CASSQVSSPNQPQHF
cdr3_nt: TGCGCCAGCAGCCAAGTTTCCAGTCCCAATCAGCCCCAGCATTTT
j_call: TRBJ1-5
clone_size: few
d_call: -
v_call: TRBV4-3

cdr3_aa: CATSREYWTENQETQYF
cdr3_nt: TGTGCCACCAGCAGAGAATATTGGACAGAGAACCAAGAGACCCAGTACTTC
j_call: TRBJ2-5
clone_size: many
d_call: -
v_call: TRBV15

cdr3_aa: CASSTSFSNQPQHF
cdr3_nt: TGTGCCAGCAGTACGAGTTTTAGCAATCAGCCCCAGCATTTT
j_call: TRBJ1-5
clone_size: many
d_call: -
v_call: TRBV2

cdr3_aa: CASSYSLAEGATDTQYF
cdr3_nt: TGTGCCAGCAGTTACTCACTAGCGGAGGGAGCCACAGATACGCAGTATTTT
j_call: TRBJ2-3
clone_size: few
d_call: TRBD2
v_call: TRBV6-2/TRBV6-3

cdr3_aa: CATTPPLFGFSEAFF
cdr3_nt: TGTGCCACTACCCCCCCACTGTTCGGGTTTTCTGAAGCTTTCTTT
j_call: TRBJ1-1
clone_size: many
d_call: -
v_call: TRBV28

cdr3_aa: CASSLVGTRGETQYF
cdr3_nt: TGTGCCAGCAGTTTGGTTGGGACTAGGGGGGAGACCCAGTACTTC
j_call: TRBJ2-5
clone_size: few
d_call: TRBD2
v_call: TRBV27

cdr3_aa: CSARGLVSYEQYF
cdr3_nt: TGCAGTGCTAGGGGGCTAGTGTCCTACGAGCAGTACTTC
j_call: TRBJ2-7
clone_size: -
d_call: -
v_call: TRBV20-1

cdr3_aa: CASSSTLIADGATDTQYF
cdr3_nt: TGTGCCAGCAGCTCCACTTTAATAGCGGATGGAGCAACAGATACGCAGTATTTT
j_call: TRBJ2-3
clone_size: many
d_call: -
v_call: TRBV7-9

cdr3_aa: CSARAHGRGDTQYF
cdr3_nt: TGCAGTGCTAGAGCCCACGGGCGAGGAGATACGCAGTATTTT
j_call: TRBJ2-3
clone_size: many
d_call: -
v_call: TRBV20-1

cdr3_aa: CASTIIGGNTEAFF
cdr3_nt: TGTGCCAGTACCATTATCGGCGGGAACACTGAAGCTTTCTTT
j_call: TRBJ1-1
clone_size: many
d_call: -
v_call: TRBV19

cdr3_aa: CASSIRGMSTEAFF
cdr3_nt: TGTGCCAGTAGTATAAGGGGGATGAGCACTGAAGCTTTCTTT
j_call: TRBJ1-1
clone_size: -
d_call: -
v_call: TRBV19

cdr3_aa: CASTERGGDTQYF
cdr3_nt: TGTGCCAGCACTGAGCGGGGCGGGGATACGCAGTATTTT
j_call: TRBJ2-3
clone_size: many
d_call: TRBD2
v_call: TRBV12-3/TRBV12-4

cdr3_aa: CASSEGDLDTQYF
cdr3_nt: TGCGCCAGCAGCGAGGGGGACTTAGATACGCAGTATTTT
j_call: TRBJ2-3
clone_size: few
d_call: -
v_call: TRBV5-1

cdr3_aa: CAISEGKGEYGYTF
cdr3_nt: TGTGCCATCAGTGAGGGGAAGGGGGAATATGGCTACACCTTC
j_call: TRBJ1-2
clone_size: few
d_call: -
v_call: TRBV10-3

cdr3_aa: CASSPPASGSYEQYF
cdr3_nt: TGTGCCAGCAGCCCACCGGCTAGCGGGAGCTACGAGCAGTACTTC
j_call: TRBJ2-7
clone_size: many
d_call: TRBD2
v_call: TRBV7-9

cdr3_aa: CASSQKDGRTDTQYF
cdr3_nt: TGTGCCAGCAGCCAAAAAGATGGGCGAACAGATACGCAGTATTTT
j_call: TRBJ2-3
clone_size: once
d_call: -
v_call: TRBV4-2

cdr3_aa: CASSHSGGTDTQYF
cdr3_nt: TGTGCCAGCAGTCATAGCGGGGGGACAGATACGCAGTATTTT
j_call: TRBJ2-3
clone_size: many
d_call: TRBD2
v_call: TRBV7-9

cdr3_aa: CASVIRIAGGRNEQFF
cdr3_nt: TGCGCCAGCGTAATTCGAATAGCGGGGGGCCGGAATGAGCAGTTCTTC
j_call: TRBJ2-1
clone_size: few
d_call: TRBD2
v_call: TRBV23-1

cdr3_aa: CSARGARSSYEQYF
cdr3_nt: TGCAGTGCGAGAGGGGCCAGGAGCTCCTACGAGCAGTACTTC
j_call: TRBJ2-7
clone_size: many
d_call: -
v_call: TRBV20-1

cdr3_aa: CSVDVSDTQYF
cdr3_nt: TGCAGCGTTGATGTCTCAGATACGCAGTATTTT
j_call: TRBJ2-3
clone_size: many
d_call: -
v_call: TRBV29-1

cdr3_aa: CASSHRDVSNTGELFF
cdr3_nt: TGCGCCAGCAGTCACCGGGACGTATCGAACACCGGGGAGCTGTTTTTT
j_call: TRBJ2-2
clone_size: many
d_call: -
v_call: TRBV4-1

cdr3_aa: CASSLSQRTGNTIYF
cdr3_nt: TGTGCCAGCAGCTTAAGCCAACGCACTGGAAACACCATATATTTT
j_call: TRBJ1-3
clone_size: many
d_call: -
v_call: TRBV7-2

cdr3_aa: CSVAGIGNTIYF
cdr3_nt: TGCAGCGTTGCAGGGATTGGAAACACCATATATTTT
j_call: TRBJ1-3
clone_size: many
d_call: -
v_call: TRBV29-1

cdr3_aa: CSAPGQNTGELFF
cdr3_nt: TGCAGCGCGCCGGGACAGAACACCGGGGAGCTGTTTTTT
j_call: TRBJ2-2
clone_size: many
d_call: -
v_call: TRBV29-1

cdr3_aa: CASSPTTGSLTADTQYF
cdr3_nt: TGTGCCAGCAGCCCAACAACCGGGTCCCTAACAGCAGATACGCAGTATTTT
j_call: TRBJ2-3
clone_size: -
d_call: -
v_call: TRBV13

cdr3_aa: CASRLDPGQGAYEQYF
cdr3_nt: TGTGCCAGCAGGCTCGATCCGGGACAGGGGGCTTACGAGCAGTACTTC
j_call: TRBJ2-7
clone_size: many
d_call: TRBD1
v_call: TRBV7-2

cdr3_aa: CASSLAEGMNTEAFF
cdr3_nt: TGCGCCAGCAGCTTGGCGGAAGGGATGAACACTGAAGCTTTCTTT
j_call: TRBJ1-1
clone_size: many
d_call: -
v_call: TRBV5-1

cdr3_aa: CASSLNSDTDTQYF
cdr3_nt: TGTGCCAGCAGCTTAAACTCCGACACAGATACGCAGTATTTT
j_call: TRBJ2-3
clone_size: -
d_call: -
v_call: TRBV7-9

cdr3_aa: CASSIGPNGGYEQYF
cdr3_nt: TGTGCCAGTAGTATCGGCCCCAACGGGGGCTACGAGCAGTACTTC
j_call: TRBJ2-7
clone_size: -
d_call: -
v_call: TRBV19

cdr3_aa: CASSFLGPNQPQHF
cdr3_nt: TGTGCCAGCAGTTTTCTTGGGCCCAATCAGCCCCAGCATTTT
j_call: TRBJ1-5
clone_size: -
d_call: -
v_call: TRBV27

cdr3_aa: CSVAQQGTEAFF
cdr3_nt: TGCAGCGTTGCTCAACAGGGGACTGAAGCTTTCTTT
j_call: TRBJ1-1
clone_size: many
d_call: TRBD1
v_call: TRBV29-1

cdr3_aa: CSARDLGDTQYF
cdr3_nt: TGCAGTGCTAGAGATTTGGGAGATACGCAGTATTTT
j_call: TRBJ2-3
clone_size: -
d_call: -
v_call: TRBV20-1

cdr3_aa: CATSSATGVYEQYF
cdr3_nt: TGTGCCACCAGCAGTGCGACAGGTGTTTACGAGCAGTACTTC
j_call: TRBJ2-7
clone_size: many
d_call: -
v_call: TRBV15

cdr3_aa: CSVRGVAGERTDTQYF
cdr3_nt: TGCAGCGTCCGCGGGGTAGCGGGAGAACGCACAGATACGCAGTATTTT
j_call: TRBJ2-3
clone_size: many
d_call: TRBD2
v_call: TRBV29-1

cdr3_aa: CAISESSGDDDTQYF
cdr3_nt: TGTGCCATCAGTGAGTCGTCAGGGGACGATGATACGCAGTATTTT
j_call: TRBJ2-3
clone_size: many
d_call: -
v_call: TRBV10-3

cdr3_aa: CASSHSGTSTNTDTQYF
cdr3_nt: TGCGCCAGCAGCCATTCCGGGACTTCTACAAACACAGATACGCAGTATTTT
j_call: TRBJ2-3
clone_size: many
d_call: -
v_call: TRBV4-1

cdr3_aa: CASSSSPADSYGYTF
cdr3_nt: TGCGCCAGCAGCTCAAGTCCCGCGGACAGCTATGGCTACACCTTC
j_call: TRBJ1-2
clone_size: many
d_call: -
v_call: TRBV4-1

cdr3_aa: CASSIARGSYNEQFF
cdr3_nt: TGTGCCAGTAGTATAGCCCGGGGATCCTACAATGAGCAGTTCTTC
j_call: TRBJ2-1
clone_size: many
d_call: -
v_call: TRBV19

cdr3_aa: CASSLSVAVNTDTQYF
cdr3_nt: TGCGCCAGCAGCTTGTCTGTAGCGGTGAACACAGATACGCAGTATTTT
j_call: TRBJ2-3
clone_size: many
d_call: -
v_call: TRBV5-1